This T cell receptor (beta chain) appears in the sequencing data of a study of shared clonotypes between healthy human individuals. Study context: CD4 naive cells filled three plates per donor, CD4 memory three, CD8 naive two and CD8 memory one.

Trimming shortened V by 2 bases and J by 0 bases, and 11 bases separated the two germline ends. The CDR3 is 14 amino acids. CDR1 GTSNPN and CDR2 SVGIG come from the germline V gene (reference sequence). This table comes from immunoSEQ multiplex PCR, and its TCRdb copy is limited to in-frame clones, with some not included. The repertoire holds roughly 2.5 million clones, over 85% seen once, with under 0.15% in the top ten. The clonotype comes from a young man in good health. Specimen: naive CD4+ T cells sorted from blood. Sample subset: CD45RA+ positively selected. V usage is TRBV30 and J usage is TRBJ2-7; D uncertain. CDR3 sequence reads: CAWSSKGISYEQYF. The CDR3 nucleotides are TGTGCCTGGAGTTCGAAAGGAATCTCCTACGAGCAGTACTTC.